The 13 T cell receptor beta chains given below trace back to one sample, sequenced in a study of cytomegalovirus exposure and HLA in healthy donors. PCR involved 60 Vbeta and 13 Jbeta primers. Some clones are missing from TCRdb's copy, which holds only in-frame ones; the method was immunoSEQ multiplex PCR. The sample contains approximately 220,000 clones, over 60% of which appear only once. Sequenced sample: PBMCs. All receptors derive from a man between 18 and 29 years old in good health and CMV-seronegative.

About this clone itself: This same CDR3 is encoded by further DNA sequences in the sample. The genes are TRBV18 and TRBJ1-2; maybe TRBD1 (6 bases). The CDR3 extends over 15 amino acids. Germline V gene sequence: CDR1 KGHSH, CDR2 LQKENI. Trimming shortened V by 5 bases and J by 0 bases, and 13 bases separated the two germline ends. The CDR3 DNA reads TGTGCCAGCTCAGATTACAGGGATTCTAACTATGGCTACACCTTC. This sequence encodes CASSDYRDSNYGYTF.

V usage is TRBV5-4 and J usage is TRBJ1-1, with D possibly matching TRBD1 (6 bases). Germline V gives CDR1 SGHNT, CDR2 YYREEE (reference sequence). V lost 1 base and J lost 1, with 11 bases in between. CDR3 size: 15 residues. Here the CDR3 reads CASSLPDRTNTEAFF. The CDR3 DNA is TGTGCCAGCAGCTTGCCGGACAGAACGAACACTGAAGCTTTCTTT.

The chain couples TRBV5-1 to TRBJ2-6; tentative D call: TRBD1 (6 bases). V gave up 4 bases and J gave up 0 bases, with 14 bases separating them. Germline CDR1 SGHRS, CDR2 YFSETQ. CDR3 size: 17 residues. The CDR3 is CASSPRDTNSGANVLTF. CDR3 sequence (DNA): TGCGCCAGCAGCCCGAGGGACACGAACTCTGGGGCCAACGTCCTGACTTTC.

V is TRBV29-1 and J is TRBJ2-7; 7 positions match TRBD1. The CDR3 runs 16 residues. Germline V gives CDR1 SQVTM, CDR2 ANQGSEA. V shed 3 bases, J shed 0 bases, and the junction held 11 bases outside the gene matches. CDR3 nucleotide sequence: TGCAGCGTTGAGACGACAGGGCGTCCAAACTCCTACGAGCAGTACTTC. This codes for CSVETTGRPNSYEQYF.

The chain links TRBV6-1 to TRBJ2-1, with D tentatively TRBD2 (6 bases). CDR1 and CDR2 (germline): MNHNS, SASEGT. The CDR3 has 12 amino acids. Trimming removed 8 bases from V and 4 bases from J, with 9 bases in between. As DNA, the CDR3 is TGTGCCAGCGGGACTTTTTACAATGAGCAGTTCTTC. It is translated as CASGTFYNEQFF.

The J gene is TRBJ1-1, the V gene TRBV13; D gene uncertain. CDR1 is PRHDT, CDR2 FYEKMQ, per germline (reference sequence). The length of the CDR3 is 14 residues. V shed 2 bases and J shed 5 bases, with 12 bases lying between them. The CDR3 loop reads CASSLNLGVTEAFF. CDR3 nucleotide sequence: TGTGCCAGCAGCTTAAATCTGGGAGTGACTGAAGCTTTCTTT.

This clone has just a few counts. The chain joins TRBV6-5 to TRBJ2-6; D is ambiguous. From germline, CDR1 is MNHEY and CDR2 SVGAGI. This CDR3 comprises 14 residues. V was shortened by 8 bases and J by 0 bases, with 8 bases between the two germline ends. The CDR3 reads CASAVLSGANVLTF. CDR3 in DNA: TGTGCCAGCGCAGTGCTCTCTGGGGCCAACGTCCTGACTTTC.

CDR3 loop: CASSPGLAGVDEQFF. The DNA for the CDR3 is TGTGCCAGTAGCCCAGGACTAGCGGGAGTGGATGAGCAGTTCTTC. The genes are TRBV5-8 and TRBJ2-1, with 13 bases identical to TRBD2. CDR3 size: 15 residues. The J segment lost 8 bases and the V segment lost 8 bases, leaving 10 bases of the junction unmatched. Germline V gene lookup returns CDR1 SGHTS and CDR2 YDEGEE.

The V call is TRBV5-1, the J call TRBJ1-1, with 8 bases fitting TRBD1. The V segment lost 4 bases and the J segment 3 bases; nucleotides outside the gene matches: 8. Germline loops: CDR1 SGHRS, CDR2 YFSETQ. The CDR3 has 15 amino acids. This CDR3 reads CASSRGPDRDTEAFF. CDR3 sequence (DNA): TGCGCCAGCAGCCGAGGACCGGACAGGGACACTGAAGCTTTCTTT.

The rearrangement joins TRBV29-1 to TRBJ2-5, with D maybe TRBD1 (6 bases). The CDR3 is 14 amino acids. Germline CDR1 reads SQVTM; CDR2 reads ANQGSEA. V shed 2 bases and J shed 4 bases, with 14 bases lying between them. The CDR3 region has the DNA TGCAGCGTTGAAAGGACAGCGCTATCAGAGACCCAGTACTTC. This codes for CSVERTALSETQYF. Filled out from reference TRBV29-1 and TRBJ2-5, the complete variable domain reads SAVISQKPSRDICQRGTSLTIQCQVDSQVTMMFWYRQQPGQSLTLIATANQGSEATYESGFVIDKFPISRPNLTFSTLTVSNMSPEDSSIYLCSVERTALSETQYFGPGTRLLVL.

V is TRBV6-5 and J is TRBJ2-5; TRBD1 matches 11 bases. This CDR3 is 14 amino acids long. V trimming: 5 bases; J trimming: 7 bases; junction bases outside the gene matches: 6. The germline gives CDR1 MNHEY, CDR2 SVGAGI. CDR3 protein: CASSPGQGEGTQYF. The CDR3 nucleotides are TGTGCCAGCAGTCCGGGACAGGGGGAAGGGACCCAGTACTTC.

CDR3 in amino acids: CASSPLGGSADTQYF. In nucleotides, the CDR3 is TGTGCCAGCTCACCACTGGGCGGGAGTGCAGATACGCAGTATTTT. This chain joins TRBV18 and TRBJ2-3; 7 bases agree with TRBD2. The CDR3 spans 15 residues. The germline V gene encodes CDR1 KGHSH and CDR2 LQKENI. The V gene end was trimmed by 1 base and the J gene end by 4 bases; junction bases not matched to a gene: 5.

V and J are TRBV28 and TRBJ1-5; 11 bases agree with TRBD1. In germline, CDR1 is MDHEN, CDR2 SYDVKM. V shed 3 bases and J 0 bases; nucleotides not matched to a gene: 4. This CDR3 is built from 17 residues. This chain's CDR3 is CASSLGQGVISNQPQHF. The DNA of the CDR3 is TGTGCCAGCAGTTTGGGACAGGGGGTGATTAGCAATCAGCCCCAGCATTTT.